These T cell receptor beta chains were read from a single sample in a study of cytomegalovirus exposure and HLA in healthy donors. Only in-frame clones appear in the TCRdb table, and some are missing; sequencing was by immunoSEQ multiplex PCR. The sample lists more than 80,000 clones; 70% to 75% were seen once. Source material: PBMCs. All receptors derive from a man aged 60 to 69 in good health and CMV-seronegative. Both conserved end residues are part of each CDR3. Expanded clones are given a class, and other clones once, few, many or no size at all.

clone size	V gene	J gene	CDR3 protein
NA	TRBV6-1	TRBJ2-3	CASVQHIDTQYF
NA	TRBV1	TRBJ2-5	CTSSYRDSGSQETQYF
NA	TRBV6-6	TRBJ2-7	CASTYPDGTGTYEQYF
NA	TRBV5-1	TRBJ2-1	CASRLANEQFF
few	TRBV6-1	TRBJ1-1	CASSDPVGENTEAFF
NA	TRBV2	TRBJ2-7	CASSDKQGGYEQYF
NA	TRBV6-5	TRBJ1-1	CASTSGAEAFF
once	TRBV5-4	TRBJ2-5	CASSFQGEETQYF
NA	TRBV11-2	TRBJ1-2	CASSLMFTNYGYTF
NA	TRBV30	TRBJ1-5	CAWSGGQGEGNQPQHF
once	TRBV11-2	TRBJ1-6	CASSPQGVGSPLHF
once	TRBV15	TRBJ2-1	CATSRELDGSYNEQFF
few	TRBV9	TRBJ2-1	CASSVATEYNEQFF
NA	TRBV10-1	TRBJ1-2	CASSPYREDGYTF
NA	TRBV5-8	TRBJ1-2	CASSSYRVTNYGYTF
NA	TRBV13	TRBJ2-5	CASSLGRGGRRRETQYF
NA	TRBV15	TRBJ2-6	CATSGPGTGVLTF
few	TRBV5-4	TRBJ1-2	CASSLDTRSTGGYTF
NA	TRBV27	TRBJ1-6	CASARWGNDNSPLHF
NA	TRBV6-5	TRBJ2-7	CATLGAGGYEQYF
NA	TRBV9	TRBJ1-1	CASSTGGVSTEAFF
NA	TRBV6-6	TRBJ1-5	CASNRPGQGGNQPQHF
NA	TRBV30	TRBJ1-5	CAWSDGPGDNQPQHF
NA	TRBV2	TRBJ2-1	CAATGEGSYNEQFF
NA	TRBV30	TRBJ2-2	CAWSVWGRRGTGELFF
NA	TRBV6-1	TRBJ2-1	CASSPYPTYNEQFF
NA	TRBV10-1	TRBJ1-1	CASSETGQYTEAFF
NA	TRBV30	TRBJ2-7	CAWGRDRGAYEQYF
NA	TRBV4-2	TRBJ2-3	CASSPPSGGAGTDTQYF
few	TRBV5-8	TRBJ2-5	CASRVSGGETQYF
NA	TRBV19	TRBJ2-2	CATKSGWTGELFF
few	TRBV18	TRBJ1-5	CASSQGDNQPQHF
NA	TRBV5-1	TRBJ1-1	CASSERRDRGFSTEAFF
NA	TRBV5-1	TRBJ1-2	CASSRGGTGNYGYTF
NA	TRBV10-3	TRBJ2-1	CAIRSAGGTYNEQFF
few	TRBV6-1	TRBJ1-5	CASSEGQGAFWPQHF
few	TRBV14	TRBJ2-2	CASRRGRLDTGELFF
NA	TRBV4-2	TRBJ2-7	CASSQEGTGIPYEQYF
few	TRBV19	TRBJ2-7	CATSTGASYEQYF
NA	TRBV6-1	TRBJ1-2	CASSSGPAGRGGYTF
few	TRBV5-4	TRBJ1-4	CASSLGTGGSNEKLFF
NA	TRBV2	TRBJ1-4	CASSVRRVATNEKLFF
few	TRBV7-9	TRBJ1-5	CSSSEWTGAGNQPQHF
NA	TRBV14	TRBJ1-5	CASSQDRSQPQHF
NA	TRBV6-5	TRBJ1-1	CASTSGEGTEAFF
NA	TRBV4-1	TRBJ2-7	CASSASGSYEQYF
NA	TRBV6-6	TRBJ2-5	CASSYGTQQETQYF
NA	TRBV4-1	NA	CASSRGEAYEQYF
NA	TRBV9	TRBJ1-1	CASTGQENTEAFF
NA	TRBV19	TRBJ2-1	CASTPSRGQQYNEQFF
NA	TRBV11-2	TRBJ2-3	CASSLGGAVGLVEWTQYF
NA	TRBV5-1	TRBJ1-1	CASSLGRVAPNTEAFF
NA	TRBV19	TRBJ2-5	CASSISLAGGETQYF
NA	TRBV27	NA	CASSLLAGMDYEQYF
NA	TRBV6-5	TRBJ1-2	CASSYGAGIINYGYTF
NA	TRBV5-4	TRBJ1-3	CASSSGSSGNTIYF
NA	TRBV25-1	TRBJ1-1	CASSPTSGQADEAFF
NA	TRBV6-5	TRBJ2-5	CASSRTGVETQYF
NA	TRBV4-1	TRBJ1-2	CASSLTGAKVAGYTF
NA	TRBV5-1	TRBJ2-1	CASSLAQGVVYNEQFF